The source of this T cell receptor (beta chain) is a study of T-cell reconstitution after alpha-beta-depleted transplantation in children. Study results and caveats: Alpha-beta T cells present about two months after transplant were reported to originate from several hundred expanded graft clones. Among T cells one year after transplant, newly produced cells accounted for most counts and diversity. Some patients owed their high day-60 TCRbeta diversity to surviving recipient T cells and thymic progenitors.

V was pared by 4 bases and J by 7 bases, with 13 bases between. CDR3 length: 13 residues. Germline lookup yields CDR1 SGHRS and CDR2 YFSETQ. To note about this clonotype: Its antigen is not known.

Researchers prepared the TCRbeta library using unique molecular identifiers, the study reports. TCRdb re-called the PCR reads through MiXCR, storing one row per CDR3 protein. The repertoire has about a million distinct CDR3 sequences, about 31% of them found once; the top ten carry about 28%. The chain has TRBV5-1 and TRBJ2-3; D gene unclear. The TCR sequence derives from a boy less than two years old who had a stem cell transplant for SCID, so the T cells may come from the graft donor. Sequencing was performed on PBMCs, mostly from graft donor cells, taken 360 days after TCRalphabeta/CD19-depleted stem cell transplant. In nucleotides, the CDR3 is TGCGCCAGCAGCCCGTTGCCCGGCAATACGCAGTATTTT. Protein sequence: CASSPLPGNTQYF.